This is a list of T cell receptor beta chains from one sample in a study of molecular identifiers for immune sequencing clone quantification. TCRdb recomputed calls from the PCR reads with MiXCR, one row per CDR3 protein. The repertoire includes about 640,000 distinct CDR3 sequences, 20% of them detected once, and 0.85% sits in the top ten. The sequencing sample was made of naive CD8+ T cells from blood, with Jurkat cell RNA spiked in. The receptors come from a human donor in good health. Some libraries in this study had Jurkat cell RNA spiked in. The conserved cysteine and the conserved F or W are not part of the CDR3 here. The order of the fields is J gene, V gene, CDR3 length, CDR3 protein.

TRBJ2-7,TRBV3-1,10,ASSPGQGEQY
TRBJ2-7,TRBV28,11,ASSYRGPYEQY
TRBJ2-7,TRBV11-2,13,ASSLSSGLTREQY
TRBJ2-1,TRBV7-9,10,ASSSTGVEQF
TRBJ2-1,TRBV7-9,14,ASSRSPGQRINEQF
TRBJ2-6,TRBV12-3/TRBV12-4,12,AILSGYGANVLT
TRBJ2-1,TRBV23-1,12,ASSHLERYDEQF
TRBJ2-3,TRBV4-1,14,ASSQENGVFADTQY
TRBJ2-3,TRBV3-1,14,ASSHAEDRGTDTQY
TRBJ2-5,TRBV5-4,13,ASRHKTGGVETQY
TRBJ2-2,TRBV27,16,ASSSPRQGGKQSGGLF
TRBJ1-2,TRBV6-2/TRBV6-3,13,ASSYLQDQTYGYT
TRBJ1-2,TRBV7-2,11,ASSYMTGNGYT
TRBJ2-6,TRBV28,18,ASSRYWTSGRSSGANVLT
TRBJ1-2,TRBV2,12,ASSEARVTYGYT
TRBJ1-6,TRBV12-3/TRBV12-4,12,ASTDRITDSPLH
TRBJ2-7,TRBV7-9,13,ASSIQRGGSDEQY
TRBJ1-5,TRBV4-3,13,ASSPRWTTNQPQH
TRBJ1-1,TRBV4-3,12,ASSHRQGVAEAF
TRBJ1-2,TRBV5-4,14,ASSLVVLAGGDGYT
TRBJ1-1,TRBV4-1,13,ASSQAGGIQAEAF
TRBJ1-2,TRBV20-1,11,SARARENYGYT
TRBJ2-7,TRBV30,11,AWSPLEGYEQY
TRBJ2-3,TRBV6-4,14,ASSDSGSSGGQPQY
TRBJ2-3,TRBV3-2,12,ASSQRQGSDTQY
TRBJ2-1,TRBV2,14,TSSEGVSGLYNEQF
TRBJ2-5,TRBV29-1,11,SADRVSWETQY
TRBJ2-2,TRBV12-3/TRBV12-4,13,ASNLIAVNTGELF
TRBJ2-6,TRBV5-1,18,ASSSLAPGQSFSGANVLT
TRBJ2-1,TRBV20-1,14,SASQQGLAAYNEQF
TRBJ2-5,TRBV10-3,12,AIRGGDREETQY
TRBJ1-3,TRBV7-6,15,ASSLAPGRSSGNTIY
TRBJ2-5,TRBV13,14,ASSLVAGVGQETQY
TRBJ2-1,TRBV20-1,13,SAISGLRTYNEQF
TRBJ2-7,TRBV6-2/TRBV6-3,10,ASSYSRDEQY
TRBJ2-4,TRBV12-3/TRBV12-4,16,ASSLGISQGAGKNIQY
TRBJ2-3,TRBV28,14,ASSLLKRDSLDTQY
TRBJ1-1,TRBV6-2/TRBV6-3,12,ASSTLDRRSEAF
TRBJ2-1,TRBV30,13,AWRWGGGPYNEQF
TRBJ2-7,TRBV7-9,15,ASSFGTLDRGAYEQY
TRBJ1-5,TRBV10-3,12,AISEDRVNQPQH
TRBJ2-5,TRBV19,13,ASKISGIAAETQY
TRBJ2-2,TRBV7-6,13,ASSSLGGKTGELF
TRBJ2-2,TRBV4-3,16,ASSLGRRERVNTGELF
TRBJ2-3,TRBV5-1,14,ASNPWAGPSTDTQY
TRBJ2-7,TRBV18,13,ASSPETGLFYEQY
TRBJ2-1,TRBV7-8,11,ASILDPNGEQF
TRBJ1-1,TRBV21-1,11,ASSNHPGEEAF
TRBJ1-1,TRBV5-6,15,ASSLSPPGQLITEAF
TRBJ2-1,TRBV7-9,12,ASRPGLADAEQF
TRBJ2-1,TRBV27,13,ASGVRTGDYNEQF
TRBJ1-2,TRBV30,11,AWSVGQGYGYT
TRBJ1-1,TRBV5-5,12,ASSFQGQDTEAF
TRBJ2-3,TRBV7-3,13,ASSLQGVDTDTQY